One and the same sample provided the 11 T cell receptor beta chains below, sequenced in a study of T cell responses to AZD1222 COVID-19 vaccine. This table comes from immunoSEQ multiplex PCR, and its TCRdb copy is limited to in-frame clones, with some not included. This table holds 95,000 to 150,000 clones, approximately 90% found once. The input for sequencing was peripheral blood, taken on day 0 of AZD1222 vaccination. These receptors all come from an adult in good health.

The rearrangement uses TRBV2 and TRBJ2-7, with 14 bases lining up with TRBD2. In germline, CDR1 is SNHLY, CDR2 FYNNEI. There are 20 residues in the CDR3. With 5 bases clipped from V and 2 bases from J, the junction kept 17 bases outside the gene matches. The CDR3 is CASSPLAGTSGSNPPYEQYF. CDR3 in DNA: TGTGCCAGCAGTCCCCTTGCCGGGACTAGCGGGAGTAACCCACCCTACGAGCAGTACTTC.

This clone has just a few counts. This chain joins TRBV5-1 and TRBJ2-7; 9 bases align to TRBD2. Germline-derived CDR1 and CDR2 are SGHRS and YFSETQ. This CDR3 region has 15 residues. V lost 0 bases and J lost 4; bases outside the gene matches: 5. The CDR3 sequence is CASSLVASGIYEQYF. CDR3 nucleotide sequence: TGCGCCAGCAGCTTGGTGGCTAGCGGGATATACGAGCAGTACTTC.

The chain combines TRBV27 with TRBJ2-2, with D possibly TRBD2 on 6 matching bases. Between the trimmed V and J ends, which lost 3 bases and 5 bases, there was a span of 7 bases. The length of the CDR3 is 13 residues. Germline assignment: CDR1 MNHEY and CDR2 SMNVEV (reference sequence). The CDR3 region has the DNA TGTGCCAGCAGTTTTCGGGGGACCGGGGAGCTGTTTTTT. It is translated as CASSFRGTGELFF.

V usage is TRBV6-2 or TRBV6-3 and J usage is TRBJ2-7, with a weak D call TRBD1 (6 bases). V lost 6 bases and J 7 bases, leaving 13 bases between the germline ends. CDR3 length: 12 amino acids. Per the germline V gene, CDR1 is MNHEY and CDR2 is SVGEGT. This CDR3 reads CASSVTGWEQYF. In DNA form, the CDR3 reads TGTGCCAGCAGCGTAACAGGGTGGGAGCAGTACTTC.

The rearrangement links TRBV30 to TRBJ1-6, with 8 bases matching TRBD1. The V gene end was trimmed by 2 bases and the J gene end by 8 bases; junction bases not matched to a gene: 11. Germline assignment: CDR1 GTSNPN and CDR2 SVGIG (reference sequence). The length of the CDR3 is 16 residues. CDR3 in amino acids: CAWSFLGQGGDSPLHF. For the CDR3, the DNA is TGTGCCTGGAGTTTTTTAGGACAGGGAGGAGATTCACCCCTCCACTTT.

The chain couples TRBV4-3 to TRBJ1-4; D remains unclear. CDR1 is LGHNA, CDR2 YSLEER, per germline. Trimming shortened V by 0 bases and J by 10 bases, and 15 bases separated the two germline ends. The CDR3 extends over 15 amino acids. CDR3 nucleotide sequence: TGCGCCAGCAGCCAAGAAAGGGTGGCCTTGGTAAAACTGTTTTTT. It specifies CASSQERVALVKLFF.

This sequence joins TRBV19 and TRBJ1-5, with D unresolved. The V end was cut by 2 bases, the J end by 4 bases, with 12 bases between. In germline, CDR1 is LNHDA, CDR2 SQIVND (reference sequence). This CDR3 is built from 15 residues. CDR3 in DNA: TGTGCCAGTAGTATAACCTCTCGGGGTAATCAGCCCCAGCATTTT. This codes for CASSITSRGNQPQHF.

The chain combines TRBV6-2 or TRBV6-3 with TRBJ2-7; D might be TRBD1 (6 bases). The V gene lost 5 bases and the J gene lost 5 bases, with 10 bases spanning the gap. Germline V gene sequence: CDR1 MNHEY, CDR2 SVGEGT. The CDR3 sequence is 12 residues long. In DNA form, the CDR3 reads TGTGCCAGCAGTGCACAGGGCCACGAGCAGTACTTC. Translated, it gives CASSAQGHEQYF.

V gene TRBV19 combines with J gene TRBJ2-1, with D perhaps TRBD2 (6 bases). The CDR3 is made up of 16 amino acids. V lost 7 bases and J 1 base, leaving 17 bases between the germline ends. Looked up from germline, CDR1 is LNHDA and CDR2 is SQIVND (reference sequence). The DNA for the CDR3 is TGTGCCAGTACCAAACTCGGGACTCGGTCCTACAATGAGCAGTTCTTC. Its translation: CASTKLGTRSYNEQFF.

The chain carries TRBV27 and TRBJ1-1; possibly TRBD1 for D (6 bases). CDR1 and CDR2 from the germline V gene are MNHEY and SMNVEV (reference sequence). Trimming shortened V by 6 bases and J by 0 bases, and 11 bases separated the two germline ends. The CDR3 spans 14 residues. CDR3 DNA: TGTGCCAGCAGCCCTACAGGGTTGAACACTGAAGCTTTCTTT. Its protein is CASSPTGLNTEAFF.

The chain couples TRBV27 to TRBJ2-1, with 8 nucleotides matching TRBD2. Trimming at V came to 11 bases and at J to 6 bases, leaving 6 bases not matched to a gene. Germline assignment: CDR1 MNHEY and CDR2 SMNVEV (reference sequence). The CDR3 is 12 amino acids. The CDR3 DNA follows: TGTGCCCCCCCGGGGGGGGGCAATGAGCAGTTCTTC. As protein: CAPPGGGNEQFF.